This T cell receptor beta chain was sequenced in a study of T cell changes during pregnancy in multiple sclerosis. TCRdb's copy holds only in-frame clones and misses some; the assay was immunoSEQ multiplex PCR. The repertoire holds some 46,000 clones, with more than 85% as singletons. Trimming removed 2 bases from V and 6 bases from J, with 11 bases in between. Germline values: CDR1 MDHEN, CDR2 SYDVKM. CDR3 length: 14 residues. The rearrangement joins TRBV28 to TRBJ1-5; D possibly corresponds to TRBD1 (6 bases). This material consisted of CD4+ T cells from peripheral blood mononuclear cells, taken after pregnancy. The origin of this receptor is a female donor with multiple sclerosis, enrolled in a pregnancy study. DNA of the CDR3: TGTGCCAGCAGTTTAGTCACAGGGAGTCAGCCCCAGCATTTT. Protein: CASSLVTGSQPQHF.